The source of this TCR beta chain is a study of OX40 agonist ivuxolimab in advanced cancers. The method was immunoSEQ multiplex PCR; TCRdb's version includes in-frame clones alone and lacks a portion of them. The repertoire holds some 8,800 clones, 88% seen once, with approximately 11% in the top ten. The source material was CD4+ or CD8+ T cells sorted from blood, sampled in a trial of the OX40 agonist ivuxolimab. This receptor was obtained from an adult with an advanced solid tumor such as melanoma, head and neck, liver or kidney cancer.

CDR3 loop: CASSPKDTYNSPLHF. In nucleotides, the CDR3 is TGCGCCAGCAGCCCTAAGGACACCTATAATTCACCCCTCCACTTT. The chain recombines TRBV4-1 with TRBJ1-6, with D perhaps matching TRBD1 (5 bases). V lost 4 bases and J lost 2, with 9 bases in between. Germline V CDR1 and CDR2: MGHRA, YSYEKL. This CDR3 has 15 residues.